The 17 T cell receptor beta chains reported below all come from one sample, sequenced in a study of Graves' ophthalmopathy and Graves' hyperthyroidism. Researchers took RNA transcripts and amplified TCR beta CDR3 regions from them. An opening RT-PCR round employed HTBI primers and preceded a second-round multiplex PCR. TCRdb re-analysed the multiplex PCR reads in MiXCR, keeping a single row per CDR3 protein. The sample contains around 1.1 million distinct CDR3 sequences, approximately 35% of which appear only once. Specimen: peripheral blood or thyroid tissue (not recorded which). The receptors shown here come from an adult man with Graves' hyperthyroidism.

The chain recombines TRBV30 with TRBJ2-7, with D unresolved. V lost 1 base and J 3 bases, leaving 16 bases between the germline ends. CDR1 GTSNPN and CDR2 SVGIG come from the germline V gene (reference sequence). This CDR3 has 15 residues. The CDR3, as DNA: TGTGCCTGGAGTGCCCCCTCTGCTACACGCTACGAGCAGTACTTC. This sequence encodes CAWSAPSATRYEQYF.

This clonotype was observed many times. The chain carries TRBV14 and TRBJ2-7; 7 bases align to TRBD1. CDR3 length: 16 amino acids. V was pared by 6 bases and J by 2 bases, with 13 bases of the junction left unmatched. From germline, CDR1 is SGHDN and CDR2 FVKESK. CDR3 DNA sequence: TGTGCCAGCAGTTCAAAACCCAGGGGGTTCACCTACGAGCAGTACTTC. As protein: CASSSKPRGFTYEQYF.

In this sample, this clonotype turned up many times. The V gene is TRBV19, the J gene TRBJ1-5; 12 bases map to TRBD1. Germline values: CDR1 LNHDA, CDR2 SQIVND (reference sequence). V shed 4 bases, J shed 6 bases, and the junction held 4 bases outside the gene matches. CDR3 size: 15 residues. CDR3 residues: CASSRGQGARQPQHF. The CDR3 DNA follows: TGTGCCAGTAGTAGGGGACAGGGGGCTCGTCAGCCCCAGCATTTT.

Notes on this clonotype: One end of the junction varies from germline; a read error may be responsible. The chain uses TRBV5-1 and TRBJ1-4; unclear D gene. CDR1 and CDR2 from the germline V gene are SGHRS and YFSETQ. This CDR3 spans 14 amino acids. CDR3 protein: CVSSSGPGSEKLFF. As DNA, the CDR3 is TGCGTCAGCAGCTCCGGACCTGGAAGTGAAAAACTGTTTTTT.

This clonotype came up many times. The chain links TRBV7-9 to TRBJ2-5, with TRBD2 identical over 9 bases. From germline, CDR1 is SEHNR and CDR2 FQNEAQ (reference sequence). V lost 5 bases and J lost 5; bases outside the gene matches: 12. There are 16 residues in the CDR3. CDR3 in amino acids: CASSPPRKREVETQYF. The CDR3 DNA sequence: TGTGCCAGCAGCCCTCCCCGGAAGCGGGAGGTTGAGACCCAGTACTTC.

This clonotype was recorded at least ten times. This chain connects TRBV20-1 to TRBJ1-6; D perhaps matches TRBD1 (5 bases). Germline values: CDR1 DFQATT, CDR2 SNEGSKA (reference sequence). Between the trimmed V and J ends, which lost 1 base and 6 bases, there was a span of 16 bases. The CDR3 has 16 residues. In DNA, the CDR3 is TGCAGTGCTAGAGCTGAGGGGAACAGAGCTAATTCACCCCTCCACTTT. Translated, it gives CSARAEGNRANSPLHF.

This clonotype was seen ten or more times. The V call is TRBV13, the J call TRBJ1-2; D not resolved. Germline V gene lookup returns CDR1 PRHDT and CDR2 FYEKMQ (reference sequence). CDR3 length: 12 residues. Deletions cut 3 bases from V and 9 bases from J, with 11 bases between. The CDR3 loop is CASSFRQARYTF. The CDR3, as DNA: TGTGCCAGCAGCTTTCGGCAGGCGCGCTACACCTTC.

This clonotype has at least ten counts. The chain has TRBV5-8 and TRBJ2-6; no definite D call. Germline-derived CDR1 and CDR2 are SGHTS and YDEGEE. The CDR3 runs to 16 residues. Trimming left V 2 bases short and J 0 bases short, with 9 bases between. The CDR3 loop is CASSFGIASGANVLTF. The CDR3 DNA sequence: TGTGCCAGCAGCTTTGGGATAGCCTCTGGGGCCAACGTCCTGACTTTC.

This chain links TRBV6-5 with TRBJ2-5; TRBD1 matches at 11 bases. CDR1 and CDR2 (germline): MNHEY, SVGAGI. The CDR3 runs to 16 residues. Losses at the gene ends were 6 bases for V and 2 bases for J; bases not matched to a gene: 8. The CDR3 loop is CASSYSGTGGQETQYF. The CDR3 DNA reads TGTGCCAGCAGCTATAGCGGGACAGGGGGTCAAGAGACCCAGTACTTC.

This clonotype was recorded many times. The chain couples TRBV24-1 to TRBJ2-7; D perhaps matches TRBD2 (5 bases). V lost 3 bases and J 6 bases, leaving 5 bases between the germline ends. This CDR3 contains 11 residues. Germline V gives CDR1 KGHDR, CDR2 SFDVKD. The CDR3 DNA is TGTGCCACCAGTGATCGGGGCGAGCAGTACTTC. Protein: CATSDRGEQYF.

As concerns this clonotype: This may stem from a read error, because a much larger clone lies one nucleotide away. The chain carries TRBV20-1 and TRBJ1-4, with TRBD1 identical over 8 bases. Germline V lookup: CDR1 DFQATT, CDR2 SNEGSKA (reference sequence). Trimming took 0 bases from V and 12 from J; bases not matched to a gene: 6. This CDR3 region has 13 residues. The CDR3 DNA sequence: TGCAGTGCTAGAGATTGGACAGGGAGGCAACTGTTTTTT. Amino acids: CSARDWTGRQLFF.

The sample holds a few counts of this clonotype. V usage is TRBV19 and J usage is TRBJ1-1; D possibly corresponds to TRBD1 (5 bases). This CDR3 comprises 15 residues. Trimming cost V 0 bases and J 8 bases, with 16 bases left between them. Germline V gives CDR1 LNHDA, CDR2 SQIVND (reference sequence). The CDR3 protein is CASSIDLGGDEEAFF. The CDR3 DNA follows: TGTGCCAGTAGTATAGATCTGGGGGGGGATGAAGAAGCTTTCTTT.

There are many counts of this clonotype. The genes are TRBV6-5 and TRBJ1-5, with D possibly being TRBD1 (5 bases). V lost 5 bases and J lost 6, with 11 bases in between. The CDR3 has 13 residues. CDR1 is MNHEY, CDR2 SVGAGI, per germline. This chain's CDR3 is CASSLQGIQPQHF. The CDR3 coding sequence is TGTGCCAGCAGTCTTCAGGGTATTCAGCCCCAGCATTTT.

The chain joins TRBV11-2 to TRBJ1-5; the D gene is possibly TRBD1 (6 bases). The germline V and J ends were trimmed by 6 bases and 1 base, with 16 bases remaining between them. Per germline, CDR1 SGHAT and CDR2 FQNNGV. This CDR3 is 16 amino acids long. CDR3 loop: CASRVRGGDSNQPQHF. The CDR3 DNA reads TGTGCCAGCAGAGTCCGGGGGGGCGACAGCAATCAGCCCCAGCATTTT.

This chain connects TRBV16 to TRBJ1-1, with 10 bases that match TRBD1. The CDR3 sequence is 19 residues long. Germline assignment: CDR1 KGHSY and CDR2 FQNENV. V lost 3 bases, J lost 0 bases, and 13 bases stayed unmatched. For the CDR3, the DNA is TGTGCCAGCAGCCAGCGGACGGGGGGACAGGGGACTATGAACACTGAAGCTTTCTTT. It specifies CASSQRTGGQGTMNTEAFF.

This clonotype came up many times. The chain combines TRBV15 with TRBJ2-5, with a possible D match to TRBD2 (5 bases). Between the trimmed V and J ends, which lost 3 bases and 5 bases, there was a span of 16 bases. CDR3 size: 15 residues. Germline V gene lookup returns CDR1 LNHNV and CDR2 YYDKDF (reference sequence). The CDR3 bases are TGTGCCACCAGCAGCCCACTAGGAGTTCGGGAGACCCAGTACTTC. Protein product: CATSSPLGVRETQYF. The entire variable domain, with the rest obtained from reference TRBV15 and TRBJ2-5, is as follows: DAMVIQNPRYQVTQFGKPVTLSCSQTLNHNVMYWYQQKSSQAPKLLFHYYDKDFNNEADTPDNFQSRRPNTSFCFLDIRSPGLGDTAMYLCATSSPLGVRETQYFGPGTRLLVL.

The sample holds many counts of this clonotype. This rearrangement joins TRBV11-2 to TRBJ2-2, with 10 bases matching TRBD1. Germline V gene sequence: CDR1 SGHAT, CDR2 FQNNGV. The CDR3 length is 16 residues. J was trimmed by 6 bases and V by 0 bases; bases with no gene match: 4. The CDR3 reads CASSLDRDRGPGELFF. CDR3 DNA sequence: TGTGCCAGCAGCTTAGATCGGGACAGGGGTCCCGGGGAGCTGTTTTTT.